Listed below are T cell receptor beta chains from one sample, sequenced in a study of regulatory T cells in long-lasting Graves disease. TCRdb passed the multiplex PCR reads through MiXCR, listing each CDR3 protein once. This sample carries 350,000 to 500,000 distinct CDR3 sequences, about 15% of them seen once, and the ten largest clones take approximately 15%. The same data also contributed to another study, on T cells in Graves' hyperthyroidism and ophthalmopathy.

Material: peripheral blood mononuclear cells (PBMCs), obtained at new diagnosis, from a patient treated with antithyroid drugs. The receptors originated from a woman aged 45-65 years with Graves disease. Each CDR3 is given without its conserved first and last residue.

>TRBV6-1|TRBJ2-5
ASSEALGAAQETQY
>TRBV7-3|TRBJ2-5
ASSRLGETQY
>TRBV9|TRBJ1-5
ASSGDGSNQPQH
>TRBV24-1|TRBJ2-3
ATSDYAGVTDTQY
>TRBV7-9|TRBJ2-2
ASSFPLAGGSTGELF
>TRBV24-1|TRBJ1-3
ATSDLRVSGNTIY
>TRBV24-1|TRBJ1-2
ATSDPQGPYGYT
>TRBV18|TRBJ2-7
ASSPYRTGAYEQY
>TRBV11-2|TRBJ1-5
ASSQDTGTGGQPQH
>TRBV3-1|TRBJ2-7
ASSPTQMSYEQY
>TRBV7-6|TRBJ1-1
ASSYDGYQAF
>TRBV5-6|TRBJ1-2
ASSLGGQGTSNYGYT
>TRBV29-1|TRBJ1-1
SVGQGDTEAF
>TRBV27|TRBJ1-2
ASRKQERDYGYT
>TRBV30|TRBJ2-1
AWSADYNEQF
>TRBV27|TRBJ2-7
ASSFRGDSTNYEQY
>TRBV6-1|TRBJ1-1
ASRVLGETEAF
>TRBV20-1|TRBJ2-3
SAPVAGVPDTQY
>TRBV13|TRBJ1-3
ASSLGPTITFSGNTIY
>TRBV2|TRBJ2-3
ASSAGLALTDTQY
>TRBV18|TRBJ2-2
ASSPRLAVNTGELF
>TRBV28|TRBJ2-7
ASTSWGGSFYEQY
>TRBV5-1|TRBJ2-2
ASRLNPGRYTGELF
>TRBV10-3|TRBJ2-1
AISEASGSGYNEQF
>TRBV27|TRBJ1-6
ASSLGGTGFSPLH
>TRBV11-2|TRBJ2-7
ASSPQTSSYEQY
>TRBV3-1|TRBJ2-7
ASSQETWYEQY
>TRBV7-9|TRBJ2-1
ASRRSGTGFHNEQF
>TRBV12-3/TRBV12-4|TRBJ2-1
ASSFRTRYNEQF
>TRBV7-2|TRBJ2-7
ASSSLAGGFYEQY
>TRBV2|TRBJ2-6
ASSVWAGVSGANVLT
>TRBV7-2|TRBJ2-7
ASSSPGGVGLVFFDQY
>TRBV20-1|TRBJ2-5
SARDPGQEVQETQY
>TRBV30|TRBJ1-3
AGTGVAGNTIY
>TRBV20-1|TRBJ2-7
SAREGQGFYEQY
>TRBV18|TRBJ2-5
ASSPTTGIGETQY
>TRBV5-1|TRBJ2-7
ASSLTGSLYEQY
>TRBV11-1|TRBJ2-1
ASSSTGLAEGDEQF
>TRBV7-9|TRBJ1-3
ASSFSDSPGNTIY
>TRBV7-9|TRBJ2-5
ASSSSGLGQETQY
>TRBV6-1|TRBJ1-6
ASNSGLSVRDSPLH
>TRBV4-1|TRBJ2-7
ASSQVISSAEQY
>TRBV11-3|TRBJ2-7
ASSMFRKDYYEQY
>TRBV12-3/TRBV12-4|TRBJ2-1
ASSLEGREGDNEQF
>TRBV3-1|TRBJ2-4
ASSRTVAKNIQY
>TRBV7-2|TRBJ2-6
ASRFILSTVSGANVLT
>TRBV6-1|TRBJ1-2
ASSEPGQGDGYT
>TRBV6-1|TRBJ2-1
ASRAGQVNEQF
>TRBV15|TRBJ2-1
ATSRDTPGLAGGPSIPSYNEQF
>TRBV24-1|TRBJ2-1
ATSPRLASYNEQF
>TRBV7-9|TRBJ2-7
ASSFAGGDYEQY
>TRBV10-1|TRBJ1-1
ASSETGGLMNTEAF
>TRBV20-1|TRBJ2-7
SAPGQGYYEQY
>TRBV5-1|TRBJ2-6
ASSSYRGRFASGANVLT
>TRBV6-1|TRBJ2-1
ASSEFIDWTGGGNEQF